The subject of this entry is one T cell receptor beta chain. Its binding antigen is unknown. The sample holds no much larger clone one base away, and base qualities are not on file. Trimming accounts for 5 bases at V and 4 bases at J, while the number of junction bases matched to no gene is 2. Sequences SEHNR (CDR1) and FQNEAQ (CDR2) are obtained from the germline V gene (reference sequence). Counted from cysteine to phenylalanine, this CDR3 has 13 amino acids. Kept here is only the CDR3 DNA, which spans 39 bases and is read in frame from base 1. This record belongs to a study of blood T cell repertoires in COVID-19 (dated by TCRdb to 2018 to 2020). At the level of the whole study: The collaborator samples originated in the United States, Italy and Spain and spanned the acute and convalescent phases of COVID-19. Sample metadata almost always included a de-identified subject ID, COVID-19 status, age in years and sex. Deeply sampled blood TCRbeta repertoires from subjects exposed to, actively infected with, or recovered from COVID-19 were included in the dataset. The material from the prospective study consisted of cDNA or gDNA derived from T cells, B-cell-depleted T cells, or PBMCs. HLA class I and class II types, where available, came from metadata supplied by the sample provider rather than from assay-based typing. Samples were obtained from the ongoing ImmuneRACE study (first 160 participants) and from 1,000 to 1,500 subjects provided by 6 global collaborators. The repertoires were made available in a free public database intended to serve as a resource for research on the immune response to SARS-CoV-2.

In Seattle, one collaborating source enrolled patients while the infection was active and tracked those patients longitudinally over the course of disease. The collaborating institutions used their own protocols to collect whole blood in K2EDTA tubes. For TCRbeta analysis, collaborator samples were shipped as frozen whole blood, as isolated PBMCs, or as DNA extracted from either sample type. TCRbeta CDR3 regions were amplified from genomic DNA by means of the immunoSEQ Assay, a bias-controlled multiplex PCR. On the study's bioinformatics: Nucleated cell counts per sample were estimated from amplification of reference gene primers within the assay. To quantify the absolute abundance of each unique TCRbeta CDR3 rearrangement, sequence reads were collapsed and filtered. For each sample, productive Simpson clonality was calculated as the square root of Simpson's diversity index across productive rearrangements. The table comes from immuneACCESS by way of TCRdb, which keeps in-frame sequences with V and J called. Part of the clones is missing from these tables; in studies checked, under half for an unresolved V gene and the rest for unknown reasons. D and trimming come from the DNA, and the V and J calls and clone size come from that table. The sample table contains 250,000 to 350,000 clones; only one count was recorded for over 75% of them. Roughly 0.87% of the sample is held by the ten biggest clonotypes.

What the work shows at the level of the full study, not this receptor alone: The amount of clinical and demographic metadata varied by source and participant and was provided uncurated.

This sequence was found in a human donor with COVID-19, enrolled during active disease. The donor label of this sample is uncertain. The V and J genes are TRBV7-9 and TRBJ1-5; 7 bases in between match TRBD1. The specimen sequenced was peripheral blood. The nucleotide sequence is given as TGTGCCAGCAGCACACAGGGGAATCAGCCCCAGCATTTT. This is translated as CASSTQGNQPQHF.